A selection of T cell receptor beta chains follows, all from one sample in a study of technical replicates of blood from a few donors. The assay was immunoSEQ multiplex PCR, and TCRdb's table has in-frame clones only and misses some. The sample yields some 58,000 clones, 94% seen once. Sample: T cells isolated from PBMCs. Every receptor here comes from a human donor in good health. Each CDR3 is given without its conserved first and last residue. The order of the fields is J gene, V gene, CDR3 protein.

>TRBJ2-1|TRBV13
ASSLAASGGAWNEQF
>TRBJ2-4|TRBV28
ASSYTGFGAKNIQY
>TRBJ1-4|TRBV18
ASSPQSGGTNEKLF
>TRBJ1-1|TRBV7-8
ASSLMAGGHGTEAF
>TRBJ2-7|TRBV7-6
ASSSGTGYAEQY
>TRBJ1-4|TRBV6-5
ASRSGQGTNEKLF
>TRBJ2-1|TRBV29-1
SVEPAGEVDAYNEQF
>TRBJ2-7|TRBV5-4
ASSRGYEQY
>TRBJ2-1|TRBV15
ATSPRNWAQYNEQF
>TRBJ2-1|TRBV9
ASSVGASGSTSSYNEQF
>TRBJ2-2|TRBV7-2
ASSPRGRITGELF
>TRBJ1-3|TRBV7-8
ASSLQGSGNTIY
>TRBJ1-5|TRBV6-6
ASSHSPPVLNQPQH
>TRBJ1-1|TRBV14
ASSQVLPRGTEAF
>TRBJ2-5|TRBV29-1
SVVASIGETQY
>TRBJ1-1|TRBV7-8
ASSSGQVGNTEAF
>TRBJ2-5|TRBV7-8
ASSLGGGASETQY
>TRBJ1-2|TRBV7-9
ASSSRDGLGGGYT
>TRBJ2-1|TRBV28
ASSFPGLEYNEQF
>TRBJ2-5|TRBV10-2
ASSDRAGGLETQY
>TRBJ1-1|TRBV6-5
ASIQRDSTEAF
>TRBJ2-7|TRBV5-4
ASSLLSEQY
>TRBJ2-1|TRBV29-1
SAHGTNKISYNEQF
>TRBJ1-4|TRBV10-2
ASTPGQGRGEKLF
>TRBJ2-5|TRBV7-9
ASSPWGQGVRETQY
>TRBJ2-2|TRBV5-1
ASSFGLAGNTGELF
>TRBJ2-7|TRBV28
ASSLGGKIYEQY
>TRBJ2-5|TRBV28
ASSLPGRETQY
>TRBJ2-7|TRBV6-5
ASSYNGGQDNEQY
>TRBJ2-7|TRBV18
ASSPLGGLGSYEQY
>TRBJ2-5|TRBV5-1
ASSLGGRQETQY
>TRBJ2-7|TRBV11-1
ASSLNIAGGGYEQY
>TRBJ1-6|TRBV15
ATSRDRGQYNSPLH
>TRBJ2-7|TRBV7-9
ASSRTGVTYEQY
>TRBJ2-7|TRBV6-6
ASSSFDRSRPYEQY
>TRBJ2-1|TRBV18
ASSPPRGTREQF
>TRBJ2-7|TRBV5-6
ASSTGSRYEQY
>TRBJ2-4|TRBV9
ASSASAGNIQY
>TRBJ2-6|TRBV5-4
ASSLQGTRSGANVLT
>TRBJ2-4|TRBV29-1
SVGDRGQHY
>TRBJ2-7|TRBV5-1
ASSLAEGSSYEQY
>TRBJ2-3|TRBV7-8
ASSTHLSDRESDTQY
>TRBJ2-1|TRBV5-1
ASRGLGSYNEQF
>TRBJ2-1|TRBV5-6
ASSSPGILPADEQF
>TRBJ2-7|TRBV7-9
ASSSGSSEQY
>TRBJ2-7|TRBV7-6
ASSLEGGWPYEQY
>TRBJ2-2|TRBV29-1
SVGWTVNTGELF
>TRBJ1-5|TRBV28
ATSPPDNRNQPQH